A selection of T cell receptor beta chains follows, all from one sample in a study of blood T cell repertoires in COVID-19. The protocol was immunoSEQ multiplex PCR, while the TCRdb copy is restricted to in-frame clones and leaves out a portion. Of approximately 440,000 clones in the sample, about 91% were seen once. Sequencing was performed on peripheral blood. These receptors came from a woman between 50 and 59 years old with COVID-19, enrolled during active disease. CDR3s include the opening cysteine and the closing phenylalanine or tryptophan. Each record gives: J gene, clone size, V gene, D gene, CDR3 DNA, CDR3 protein. The D gene is left open where the match is weak. Size is stated for part of the rows, as once, few or many counts, or as a class when the clone is expanded.

J: TRBJ1-2
size: .
V: TRBV6-5
D: .
DNA: TGTGCCAGCAGCGAGACTAACTATGGCTACACCTTC
CDR3: CASSETNYGYTF

J: TRBJ1-1
size: once
V: TRBV5-1
D: TRBD1
DNA: TGCGCCAGCAGCTTAGGGACAGGGGATATGAACACTGAAGCTTTCTTT
CDR3: CASSLGTGDMNTEAFF

J: TRBJ1-2
size: .
V: TRBV4-1
D: .
DNA: TGCGCCAGCAGCTCCCGCGGAGACTATGGCTACACCTTC
CDR3: CASSSRGDYGYTF

J: TRBJ1-2
size: .
V: TRBV29-1
D: .
DNA: TGCAGCGTTGATGAGGGAGCGAACTATGGCTACACCTTC
CDR3: CSVDEGANYGYTF

J: TRBJ2-7
size: .
V: TRBV5-1
D: TRBD1
DNA: TGCGCCAGCAGTTCTTATCAGGGGGCATCTACGAGCAGTAGCTCCTACTTC
CDR3: CASSSYQGASTSSSSYF

J: TRBJ1-6
size: .
V: TRBV7-2
D: .
DNA: TGTGCCAGCAGCTTAGTCGGGGATGCGTTTAATTCACCCCTCCACTTT
CDR3: CASSLVGDAFNSPLHF

J: TRBJ2-2
size: .
V: TRBV7-3
D: .
DNA: TGTGCCAGCAGCAGAAACCCTTCTAGCGTCGGCGGGGAGCTGTTTTTT
CDR3: CASSRNPSSVGGELFF

J: TRBJ1-1
size: .
V: TRBV5-1
D: .
DNA: TGCGCCAGCAGCCAATTAGAAAACACTGAAGCTTTCTTT
CDR3: CASSQLENTEAFF

J: TRBJ2-3
size: .
V: TRBV13
D: .
DNA: TGTGCCAGCAGCCCAGAGACATCTTCAGGCACGCAGTATTTT
CDR3: CASSPETSSGTQYF

J: TRBJ1-2
size: .
V: TRBV3-1/TRBV3-2
D: .
DNA: TGTGCCAGCAGCCCATCTCTAGCTAATAACTATGGCTACACCTTC
CDR3: CASSPSLANNYGYTF

J: TRBJ2-2
size: few
V: TRBV10-3
D: TRBD2
DNA: TGTGCCATCACCCCCCGGCGGGGGGCCTCGAACACCGGGGAGCTGTTTTTT
CDR3: CAITPRRGASNTGELFF

J: TRBJ2-7
size: .
V: TRBV6-5
D: TRBD1
DNA: TGTGCCAGTAACCGGGACAGGGGCTACGAGCAGTACTTC
CDR3: CASNRDRGYEQYF

J: TRBJ1-2
size: .
V: TRBV3-1/TRBV3-2
D: TRBD1
DNA: TGTGCCAGCAGCATCACTCCGGGACAGACACATGGCTACACCTTC
CDR3: CASSITPGQTHGYTF

J: TRBJ2-2
size: few
V: TRBV7-9
D: TRBD2
DNA: TGTGCCAGCAGCTTAGAAGCGGGGGGGCACTCCGGGGAGCTGTTTTTT
CDR3: CASSLEAGGHSGELFF

J: TRBJ1-3
size: .
V: TRBV10-2
D: .
DNA: TGCGCCAGTGGGGAGGCAGCCATATATTTT
CDR3: CASGEAAIYF

J: TRBJ2-7
size: .
V: TRBV7-8
D: .
DNA: TGTGCCAGCAGTCAAGAGGAGGGGGAGCAGTACTTC
CDR3: CASSQEEGEQYF

J: TRBJ1-3
size: .
V: TRBV24-1
D: .
DNA: TGTGCCACCAGTGAGGGTACAAAAATCGGGACAAGAGGACTGGACTCTGGAAACACCATATATTTT
CDR3: CATSEGTKIGTRGLDSGNTIYF

J: TRBJ2-2
size: few
V: TRBV9
D: .
DNA: TGTGCCAGCAGCGTAGAAGGCAGAGGCACCGGGGAGCTGTTTTTT
CDR3: CASSVEGRGTGELFF

J: TRBJ2-2
size: .
V: TRBV4-1
D: .
DNA: TGCGCCAGCAGCTCTCTCGGGACACAAGCGAACACCGGGGAGCTGTTTTTT
CDR3: CASSSLGTQANTGELFF

J: TRBJ1-5
size: .
V: TRBV7-2
D: TRBD1
DNA: TGTGCCAGCAGCTACCTAACAGGGGCAGGACAGCCCCAGCATTTT
CDR3: CASSYLTGAGQPQHF

J: TRBJ1-5
size: .
V: TRBV5-1
D: .
DNA: TGCGCCAGCGCTCCTGGGGCAGGGCGGAATCAGCCCCAGCATTTT
CDR3: CASAPGAGRNQPQHF

J: TRBJ2-7
size: .
V: TRBV6-1
D: .
DNA: TGTGCCAGCAGTGAACAGGGTCGGATCTCCTACGAGCAGTACTTC
CDR3: CASSEQGRISYEQYF

J: TRBJ2-7
size: .
V: TRBV10-2
D: TRBD2
DNA: TGCGCCAGCAGTGAAGCGGGGGCGGCCGCCTCCTACGAGCAGTACTTC
CDR3: CASSEAGAAASYEQYF